This note documents a single T cell receptor (beta chain) sequence. The table lists this clone with a few counts. Its cognate antigen has yet to be identified. No much larger clone exists at a distance of one base, and base qualities are not known. The data stem from a study of shared clonotypes between healthy human individuals (TCRdb year 2020). In the study overall: The cohort comprised two women and a few men aged 18 to 49 years. Per donor, three plates each were used for CD4 naive and CD4 memory, two for CD8 naive, and one for CD8 memory. To estimate repertoire size and how much clonotype sharing occurs between individuals, the study deeply sequenced the blood TCR repertoires of roughly 5 healthy adults. Different laboratories and diverse techniques were used to prepare libraries and sequence TCR repertoires, to increase sequencing depth and limit assay-specific biases. Each donor's leukapheresis produced roughly between roughly 0.94 and 9.5 billion PBMCs. Paper-wide results and their limitations: Compared with non-shared clonotypes, clonotypes shared by all four sorted-subset donors had higher generation probabilities. Pairwise subsampling indicated that sequencing depth was expected to affect the degree of clonotype sharing among donors. Sharing across a few donors was observed for around 4.8% of naive CD4, 3.5% of naive CD8, around 2.5% of memory CD4, and 0.4% of memory CD8 clonotypes. Because the study included a small number of donors, the genetic and exposure-history diversity represented was limited. Sampling was restricted to blood, and TCR repertoires in tissue are likely to differ from TCR repertoires in blood. Naive subsets generally had larger estimated clonotype richness than memory subsets did. Even with the large sequencing depth, rarefaction of the sorted-subset datasets indicated that sequencing was incomplete.

The donors were healthy, HIV-negative adults with no recently reported acute infections or vaccinations. Only Caucasian adults living in Nashville, Tennessee, USA were represented among the donors. CD4+ T cells were enriched by magnetic negative selection, after which naive cells were positively selected on CD45RA and the negative fraction was taken as the memory subset. After blood collection by leukapheresis, PBMCs were isolated using Ficoll-Histopaque density gradient centrifugation and then cryopreserved in the vapor phase of liquid nitrogen. Purity and quantity of every magnetically sorted T cell population were checked by analytical flow cytometry. Each sorted fraction had its genomic DNA isolated and then quantified by UV absorbance on a Nanodrop 2000c. TCR CDR3 regions were amplified from genomic DNA by multiplex PCR using the deep immunoSEQ assay. Genomic DNA extracted from each cell subset was distributed evenly over all wells of several immunoSEQ 96-well plates, and each plate served as one replicate. For sorted subsets, approximately 210 ng genomic DNA, equal to 30,000 or so T cell genomes, was loaded into each replicate PCR. The purified libraries were quantified using a Qubit 3.0 fluorometer, sized with a Bioanalyzer 2100, and then quantified again using the KAPA Library Quantification kit. A separate single-read 150-cycle Illumina NextSeq 550 flow cell was used to sequence each immunoSEQ 96-well plate. On the study's bioinformatics: Because the immunoSEQ output held only junctional sequences and lacked quality scores, the filtering could not match the filtering applied to full-length reads. To assign V/J genes and CDR3, sequences were annotated against IMGT germline references using PyIR, a Python wrapper for IgBLAST v1.9. Any read was removed if the V/J assignment was weak (E-value above 1e-6), the CDR3 was missing, or the read contained stop codons, out-of-frame junctions, or ambiguous translated residues. V3J clonotypes were defined by identical inferred V gene, J gene, and CDR3 amino acid sequence. To compute the percentage overlap between repertoires, the number of shared unique clonotypes was divided by the size of the smaller repertoire. Three approaches were used to assess repertoire richness: RTK rarefaction, the Chao1 estimator, and Recon v2.1 estimates of unobserved clonotypes. Generation probabilities for all TCRbeta clonotypes obtained by the gDNA method from a handful of donors were computed using OLGA. Held by TCRdb, this immuneACCESS table contains in-frame sequences only and omits some clones. Under half of the omission traces to an unresolved V gene where checked; the cause of the rest is unknown. V and J calls and clone size are copied from that table; D and trimming were computed from the DNA. This sample has about 610,000 clones in its table, and 95% to 98% of those were observed once. Of the sample, 0.057% falls within the top ten clones.

The germline V and J ends show losses of 1 base and 3 bases respectively, and no gene match explains 3 bases of the junction. The CDR3 contains 15 residues, cysteine and phenylalanine counted. This entry keeps only the CDR3 DNA: 45 bases, framed from base 1. Based on the germline V gene, the CDR1 and CDR2 sequences are SGHRS and YFSETQ. The receptor's source is a woman in her thirties in good health. Material for sequencing was naive CD4+ T cells sorted from blood. Read against the paper, the sample's cell subset or site label means: CD45RA+ positively selected. The receptor chain draws on TRBV5-1 and TRBJ1-5; the junction holds 8 bases that match TRBD1. In nucleotide form, the sequence is TGCGCCAGCAGCTTGTCAGGGGGCGCCAATCAGCCCCAGCATTTT. Translated, it reads CASSLSGGANQPQHF.